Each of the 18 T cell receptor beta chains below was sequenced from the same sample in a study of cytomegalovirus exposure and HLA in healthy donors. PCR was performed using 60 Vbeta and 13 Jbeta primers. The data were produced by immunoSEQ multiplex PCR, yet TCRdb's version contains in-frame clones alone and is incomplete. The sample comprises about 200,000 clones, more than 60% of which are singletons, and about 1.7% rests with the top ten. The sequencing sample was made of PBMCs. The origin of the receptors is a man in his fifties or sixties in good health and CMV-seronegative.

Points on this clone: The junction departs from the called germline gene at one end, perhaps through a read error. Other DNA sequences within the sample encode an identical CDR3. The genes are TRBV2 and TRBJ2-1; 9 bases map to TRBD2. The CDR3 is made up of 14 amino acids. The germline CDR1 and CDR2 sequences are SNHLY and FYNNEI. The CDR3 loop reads CASSVLAGIDEQFF. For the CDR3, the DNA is TGTGCCAGTAGTGTTCTAGCGGGGATCGATGAGCAGTTCTTC.

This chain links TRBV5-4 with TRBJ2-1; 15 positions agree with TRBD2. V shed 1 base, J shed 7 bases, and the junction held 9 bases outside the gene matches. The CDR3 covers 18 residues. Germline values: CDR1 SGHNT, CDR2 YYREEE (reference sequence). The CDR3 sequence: CASSLTRGLAGGWNEQFF. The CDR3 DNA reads TGTGCCAGCAGCTTGACGCGCGGACTAGCGGGAGGGTGGAATGAGCAGTTCTTC.

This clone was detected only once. Written as DNA, the CDR3 is TGTGCCTGCCATCCTCGAGACAGGGGCGAAAAACTGTTTTTT. This codes for CACHPRDRGEKLFF. The genes are TRBV30 and TRBJ1-4, with 8 bases that match TRBD1. Germline values: CDR1 GTSNPN, CDR2 SVGIG (reference sequence). The CDR3 contains 14 residues. V lost 6 bases to trimming and J lost 8 bases; unmatched junction nucleotides: 11.

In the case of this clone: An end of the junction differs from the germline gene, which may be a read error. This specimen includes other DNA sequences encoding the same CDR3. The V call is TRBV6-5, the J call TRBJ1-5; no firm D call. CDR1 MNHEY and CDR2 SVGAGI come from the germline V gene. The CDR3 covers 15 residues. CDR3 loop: CASRLAGLGNQPQHF. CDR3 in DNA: TGTGCCAGCAGACTTGCGGGGTTGGGCAACCAGCCCCAGCATTTT.

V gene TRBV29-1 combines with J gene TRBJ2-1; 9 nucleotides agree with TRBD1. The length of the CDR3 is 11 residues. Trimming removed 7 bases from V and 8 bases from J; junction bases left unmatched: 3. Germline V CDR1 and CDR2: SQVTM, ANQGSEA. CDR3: CSGYRGHEQFF. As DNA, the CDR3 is TGCAGCGGATACAGGGGGCATGAGCAGTTCTTC.

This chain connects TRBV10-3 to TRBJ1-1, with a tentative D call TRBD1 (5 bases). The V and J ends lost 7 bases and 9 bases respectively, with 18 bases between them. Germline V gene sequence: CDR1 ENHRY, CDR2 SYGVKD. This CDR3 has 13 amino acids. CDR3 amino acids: CAITKELGEKAFF. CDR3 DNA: TGTGCCATCACTAAGGAGCTAGGGGAAAAAGCTTTCTTT.

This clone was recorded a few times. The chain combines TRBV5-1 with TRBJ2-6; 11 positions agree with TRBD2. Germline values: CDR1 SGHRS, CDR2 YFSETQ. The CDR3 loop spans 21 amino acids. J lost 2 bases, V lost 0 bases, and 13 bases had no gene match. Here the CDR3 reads CASSLENSGRAGLPGANVLTF. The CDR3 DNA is TGCGCCAGCAGCTTGGAGAATAGCGGGAGGGCTGGCCTCCCTGGGGCCAACGTCCTGACTTTC.

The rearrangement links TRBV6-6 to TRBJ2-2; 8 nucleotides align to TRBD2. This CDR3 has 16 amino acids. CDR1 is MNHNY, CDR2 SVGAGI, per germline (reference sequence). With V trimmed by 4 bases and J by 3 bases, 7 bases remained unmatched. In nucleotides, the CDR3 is TGTGCCAGCAGTTTCCTTAGCGGGATTGACACCGGGGAGCTGTTTTTT. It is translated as CASSFLSGIDTGELFF.

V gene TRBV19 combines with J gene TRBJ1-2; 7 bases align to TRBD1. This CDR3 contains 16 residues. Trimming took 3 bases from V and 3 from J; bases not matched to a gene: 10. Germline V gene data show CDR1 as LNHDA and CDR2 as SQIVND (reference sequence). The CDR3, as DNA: TGTGCCAGTAGTATCCGAATCCGACAGGGCTACTATGGCTACACCTTC. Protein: CASSIRIRQGYYGYTF.

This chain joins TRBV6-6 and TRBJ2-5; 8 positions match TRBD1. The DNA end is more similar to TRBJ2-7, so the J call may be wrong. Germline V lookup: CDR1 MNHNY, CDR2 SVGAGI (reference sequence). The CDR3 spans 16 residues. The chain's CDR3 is CASRQGQGRNTYEQYF. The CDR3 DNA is TGTGCCAGCAGACAAGGACAGGGCCGAAACACCTACGAGCAGTACTTC.

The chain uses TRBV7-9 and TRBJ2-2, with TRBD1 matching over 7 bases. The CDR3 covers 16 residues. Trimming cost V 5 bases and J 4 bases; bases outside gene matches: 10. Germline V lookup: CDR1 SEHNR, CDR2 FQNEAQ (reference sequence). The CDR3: CASSPSIGQATGELFF. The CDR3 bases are TGTGCCAGCAGCCCAAGTATAGGACAGGCCACCGGGGAGCTGTTTTTT. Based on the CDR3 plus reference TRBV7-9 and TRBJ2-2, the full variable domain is DTGVSQNPRHKITKRGQNVTFRCDPISEHNRLYWYRQTLGQGPEFLTYFQNEAQLEKSRLLSDRFSAERPKGSFSTLEIQRTEQGDSAMYLCASSPSIGQATGELFFGEGSRLTVL.

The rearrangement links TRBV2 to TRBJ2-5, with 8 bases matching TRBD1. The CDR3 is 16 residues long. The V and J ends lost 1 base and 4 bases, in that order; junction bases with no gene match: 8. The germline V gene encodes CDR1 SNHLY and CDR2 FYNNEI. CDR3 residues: CASSEDLAGGRETQYF. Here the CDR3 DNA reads TGTGCCAGCAGTGAAGATCTTGCAGGGGGCCGAGAGACCCAGTACTTC.

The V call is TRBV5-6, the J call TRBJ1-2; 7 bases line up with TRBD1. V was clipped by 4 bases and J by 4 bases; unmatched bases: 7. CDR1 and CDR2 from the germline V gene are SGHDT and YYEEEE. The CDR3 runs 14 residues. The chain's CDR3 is CASSQTGDLYGYTF. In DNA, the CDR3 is TGTGCCAGCAGCCAAACAGGGGACCTCTATGGCTACACCTTC.

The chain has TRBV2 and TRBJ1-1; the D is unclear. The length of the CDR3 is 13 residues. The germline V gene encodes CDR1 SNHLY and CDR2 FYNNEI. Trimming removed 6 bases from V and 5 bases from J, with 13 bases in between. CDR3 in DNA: TGTGCCAGCAGATCTAGGGCGGGGACTGAAGCTTTCTTT. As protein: CASRSRAGTEAFF. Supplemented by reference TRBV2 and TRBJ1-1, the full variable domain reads EPEVTQTPSHQVTQMGQEVILRCVPISNHLYFYWYRQILGQKVEFLVSFYNNEISEKSEIFDDQFSVERPDGSNFTLKIRSTKLEDSAMYFCASRSRAGTEAFFGQGTRLTVV.

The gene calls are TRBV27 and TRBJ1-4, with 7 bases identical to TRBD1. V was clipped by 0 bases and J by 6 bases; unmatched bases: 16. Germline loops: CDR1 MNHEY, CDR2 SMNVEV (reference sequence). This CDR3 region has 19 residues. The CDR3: CASSLSRVKQGSAYEKLFF. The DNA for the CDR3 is TGTGCCAGCAGTTTATCGCGGGTAAAACAGGGGTCAGCCTATGAAAAACTGTTTTTT. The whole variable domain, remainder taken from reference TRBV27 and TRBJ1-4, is EAQVTQNPRYLITVTGKKLTVTCSQNMNHEYMSWYRQDPGLGLRQIYYSMNVEVTDKGDVPEGYKVSRKEKRNFPLILESPSPNQTSLYFCASSLSRVKQGSAYEKLFFGSGTQLSVL.

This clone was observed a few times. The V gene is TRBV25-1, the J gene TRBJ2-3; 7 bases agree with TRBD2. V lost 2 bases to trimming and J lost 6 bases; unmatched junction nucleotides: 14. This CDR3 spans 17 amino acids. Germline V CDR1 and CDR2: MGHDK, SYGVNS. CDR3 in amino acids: CASSEHGAGAITDTQYF. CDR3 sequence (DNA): TGTGCCAGCAGTGAACATGGGGCGGGAGCCATTACGGATACGCAGTATTTT.

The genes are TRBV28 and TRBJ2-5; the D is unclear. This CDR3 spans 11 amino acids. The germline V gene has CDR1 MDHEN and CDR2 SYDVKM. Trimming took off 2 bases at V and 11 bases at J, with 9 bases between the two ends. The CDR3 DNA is TGTGCCAGCAGTTTAGGGCCTGAGCAGTACTTC. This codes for CASSLGPEQYF. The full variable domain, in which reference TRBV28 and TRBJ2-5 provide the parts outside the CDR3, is DVKVTQSSRYLVKRTGEKVFLECVQDMDHENMFWYRQDPGLGLRLIYFSYDVKMKEKGDIPEGYSVSREKKERFSLILESASTNQTSMYLCASSLGPEQYFGPGTRLLVL.

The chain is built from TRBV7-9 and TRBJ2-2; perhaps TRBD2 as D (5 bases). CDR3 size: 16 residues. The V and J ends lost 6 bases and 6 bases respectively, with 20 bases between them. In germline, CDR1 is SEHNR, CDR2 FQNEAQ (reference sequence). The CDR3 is CASRQGSGSASGELFF. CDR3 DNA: TGTGCCAGCAGACAAGGGTCGGGGTCGGCTTCCGGGGAGCTGTTTTTT.